The rows below give T cell receptor beta chains drawn from one sample of a study of human T cells and chemical hapten exposure. TCRdb recomputed calls from the RACE reads with MiXCR, one row per CDR3 protein. Here the sample spans approximately 100,000 distinct CDR3 sequences, approximately 10% being singletons. The sequenced sample was whole blood, obtained in connection with sensitization to the hapten diphenylcyclopropenone (DPC). The receptors shown here come from a woman aged 40 to 50 with alopecia areata. Some clones in this sample may be carry-over from other donors' samples. Each CDR3 is given with its conserved first and last residue. The D gene is left open where the match is weak. For some rows the clone size is stated as once, few or many, or as a class when expanded; others skip it.

v_gene	j_gene	d_gene	abundance	CDR3aa	CDR3nt
TRBV6-2/TRBV6-3	TRBJ1-2	.	few	CASSYFQGSSGYTF	TGTGCCAGCAGTTACTTCCAGGGGTCGAGTGGCTACACCTTC
TRBV6-1	TRBJ2-1	.	few	CASSPRTVYNEQFF	TGTGCCAGCAGCCCGCGGACAGTCTACAATGAGCAGTTCTTC
TRBV20-1	TRBJ2-2	.	few	CSADGQLNTGELFF	TGCAGTGCTGATGGACAGTTGAACACCGGGGAGCTGTTTTTT
TRBV20-1	TRBJ2-2	.	.	CSAPGAKNTGELFF	TGCAGTGCCCCCGGGGCCAAGAACACCGGGGAGCTGTTTTTT
TRBV11-2	TRBJ1-1	.	many	CASSPAGQMGTEAFF	TGTGCCAGCAGCCCCGCAGGACAGATGGGCACTGAAGCTTTCTTT
TRBV11-2	TRBJ2-7	.	many	CASSPGTGGEQYF	TGTGCCAGCAGCCCCGGGACGGGCGGCGAGCAGTACTTC
TRBV29-1	TRBJ1-1	.	few	CSVELQTNTEAFF	TGCAGCGTTGAGTTACAGACGAACACTGAAGCTTTCTTT
TRBV28	TRBJ1-5	TRBD1	many	CASSSGTGGFQPQHF	TGTGCCAGCAGTTCCGGGACAGGGGGCTTTCAGCCCCAGCATTTT
TRBV6-2/TRBV6-3	TRBJ2-5	.	.	CASSYGSLETQYF	TGTGCCAGCAGTTACGGCAGCCTAGAGACCCAGTACTTC
TRBV28	TRBJ1-2	.	few	CASSPGSGGFGYTF	TGTGCCAGCAGCCCCGGGTCGGGCGGTTTTGGCTACACCTTC
TRBV7-8	TRBJ1-4	TRBD1	many	CASSPRQGGEKLFF	TGTGCCAGCAGCCCCCGACAGGGAGGAGAAAAACTGTTTTTT
TRBV6-2/TRBV6-3	TRBJ1-5	.	.	CASASGSKPQHF	TGTGCCAGCGCCTCGGGTTCTAAGCCCCAGCATTTT
TRBV9	TRBJ1-2	.	few	CASSVGAAGGYTF	TGTGCCAGCAGCGTAGGGGCAGCTGGTGGCTACACCTTC
TRBV3-1	TRBJ2-7	TRBD1	.	CASSQDHGQGYEQYF	TGTGCCAGCAGCCAAGATCACGGACAGGGTTACGAGCAGTACTTC
TRBV7-9	TRBJ1-2	.	few	CASSVGRGGTGYTF	TGTGCCAGCAGCGTGGGGAGAGGGGGAACTGGCTACACCTTC
TRBV14	TRBJ1-1	.	few	CASSQRTLMNTEAFF	TGTGCCAGCAGCCAACGAACACTGATGAACACTGAAGCTTTCTTT
TRBV11-2	TRBJ2-1	TRBD2	.	CASSLGPGLAGGQSYYNEQFF	TGTGCCAGCAGCTTAGGCCCCGGACTAGCGGGAGGCCAATCTTACTACAATGAGCAGTTCTTC